The 31 T cell receptor beta chains below all came from one sample that was sequenced in a study of cytomegalovirus exposure and HLA in healthy donors. Sequencing used immunoSEQ multiplex PCR; TCRdb keeps in-frame clones, though not all of them. The sample carries under 150,000 clones, 88% recorded once. Specimen: PBMCs. The source is a woman between 18 and 29 years old in good health and CMV-seropositive.

The chain is built from TRBV5-6 and TRBJ2-7, with 8 bases identical to TRBD2. The CDR3 spans 16 residues. Trimming cost V 2 bases and J 4 bases; bases outside gene matches: 11. Germline CDR1 SGHDT, CDR2 YYEEEE. For the CDR3, the DNA is TGTGCCAGCAGCTTTTACAGCGGGGGCCCGTTTTACGAGCAGTACTTC. It encodes CASSFYSGGPFYEQYF.

This chain joins TRBV2 and TRBJ2-1; D is possibly TRBD1 (6 bases). Trimming left V 3 bases short and J 3 bases short, with 12 bases between. CDR1 SNHLY and CDR2 FYNNEI come from the germline V gene. The CDR3 is 15 amino acids. The CDR3 DNA reads as TGTGCCAGCAGTGACCCGACAGGTAACTACAATGAGCAGTTCTTC. Encoded protein: CASSDPTGNYNEQFF.

The rearrangement joins TRBV19 to TRBJ1-6; TRBD1 might be the D (6 bases). Deletions cut 4 bases from V and 5 bases from J, with 21 bases between. The CDR3 is 18 amino acids. The germline V gene has CDR1 LNHDA and CDR2 SQIVND (reference sequence). CDR3 residues: CASSTTAGAGYDNSPLHF. The CDR3 bases are TGTGCCAGTAGTACAACAGCAGGGGCAGGGTATGATAATTCACCCCTCCACTTT.

CDR3 bases: TGTGCCAGCAGCCCTGGGGGGACCTCTTTCAGGGAGCAGTTCTTC. Protein product: CASSPGGTSFREQFF. The rearrangement links TRBV28 to TRBJ2-1; weak D call: TRBD2 (6 bases). V shed 6 bases and J shed 10 bases, with 22 bases lying between them. The CDR3 sequence is 15 residues long. Germline V gene data show CDR1 as MDHEN and CDR2 as SYDVKM.

This chain joins TRBV7-9 and TRBJ1-5; D not resolved. This CDR3 has 14 residues. Germline V gene data show CDR1 as SEHNR and CDR2 as FQNEAQ (reference sequence). The V gene lost 5 bases and the J gene lost 3 bases, with 11 bases spanning the gap. This chain's CDR3 is CASSPGDDNQPQHF. CDR3 sequence (DNA): TGTGCCAGCAGCCCCGGAGACGACAATCAGCCCCAGCATTTT.

The V gene is TRBV4-2, the J gene TRBJ2-2; 13 bases map to TRBD2. This CDR3 has 17 residues. After removal of 0 bases from V and 4 bases from J, the junction contained 2 bases not matched to a gene. Germline CDR1 and CDR2: LGHNA and YNFKEQ. The CDR3 loop is CASSQDRLAGGTGELFF. CDR3 bases: TGTGCCAGCAGCCAAGATCGACTAGCGGGAGGCACCGGGGAGCTGTTTTTT.

The chain is built from TRBV9 and TRBJ1-6, with D possibly TRBD1 on 5 matching bases. Germline CDR1 reads SGDLS; CDR2 reads YYNGEE. Trimming cost V 2 bases and J 7 bases, with 10 bases left between them. The CDR3 sequence is 14 residues long. The chain's CDR3 is CASSVAGHNSPLHF. Written as DNA, the CDR3 is TGTGCCAGCAGCGTCGCGGGGCACAATTCACCCCTCCACTTT.

The gene calls are TRBV5-6 and TRBJ2-1, with D perhaps matching TRBD2 (6 bases). V lost 4 bases, J lost 8 bases, and 13 bases lay in between. The germline CDR1 and CDR2 sequences are SGHDT and YYEEEE. The CDR3 is 13 amino acids. For the CDR3, the DNA is TGTGCCAGCAGCGACGGGACTTTCGATGAGCAGTTCTTC. Translation gives CASSDGTFDEQFF.

The CDR3 nucleotides read TGCGCCAGCAGCTTGGCTGGTACAGAAGAGACCCAGTACTTC. This encodes CASSLAGTEETQYF. V is TRBV5-1 and J is TRBJ2-5; D unclear. Germline CDR1 reads SGHRS; CDR2 reads YFSETQ. The ends were cut back, 0 bases at V and 3 bases at J, with 9 bases in the middle. The CDR3 is made up of 14 amino acids.

The V and J genes are TRBV5-8 and TRBJ1-1; D gene ambiguous. Germline-derived CDR1 and CDR2 are SGHTS and YDEGEE. The CDR3 runs 10 residues. Trimming left V 7 bases short and J 11 bases short, with 12 bases between. Here the CDR3 reads CASGLNYAFF. The DNA of the CDR3 is TGTGCCAGCGGACTTAACTATGCTTTCTTT.

This rearrangement joins TRBV5-6 to TRBJ1-2; D is uncertain. V was pared by 0 bases and J by 2 bases, with 5 bases between. This CDR3 is 13 amino acids long. Germline CDR1 SGHDT, CDR2 YYEEEE. The CDR3 DNA reads as TGTGCCAGCAGCTTGGAGCTGAACTATGGCTACACCTTC. Encoded protein: CASSLELNYGYTF.

The J gene is TRBJ1-1, the V gene TRBV9; D is uncertain. Between the trimmed V and J ends, which lost 4 bases and 5 bases, there was a span of 9 bases. This CDR3 contains 12 residues. Germline-derived CDR1 and CDR2 are SGDLS and YYNGEE. The CDR3 nucleotides are TGTGCCAGCAGCCCTCTCGGGACTGAAGCTTTCTTT. This codes for CASSPLGTEAFF. Full variable domain (rest looked up from reference TRBV9 and TRBJ1-1): DSGVTQTPKHLITATGQRVTLRCSPRSGDLSVYWYQQSLDQGLQFLIQYYNGEERAKGNILERFSAQQFPDLHSELNLSSLELGDSALYFCASSPLGTEAFFGQGTRLTVV.

In its sample, this clone was seen once. V and J are TRBV15 and TRBJ2-1; 8 nucleotides align to TRBD2. The CDR3 contains 16 residues. Germline V CDR1 and CDR2: LNHNV, YYDKDF (reference sequence). J was trimmed by 3 bases and V by 0 bases; bases with no gene match: 4. The CDR3 nucleotides are TGTGCCACCAGCAGAGATCGGGAGGGCGGCTACAATGAGCAGTTCTTC. This gives the protein CATSRDREGGYNEQFF.

This clone was counted only a few times. V gene TRBV25-1 combines with J gene TRBJ2-2; D remains unclear. CDR3 length: 18 residues. Looked up from germline, CDR1 is MGHDK and CDR2 is SYGVNS. Trimming left V 3 bases short and J 3 bases short, with 20 bases between. The CDR3 region has the DNA TGTGCCAGCAGTGATTTTATTTTGCGAGAAAAAGACACCGGGGAGCTGTTTTTT. Protein: CASSDFILREKDTGELFF.

In its sample, this clone was seen a few times. The gene calls are TRBV11-2 and TRBJ1-4; tentatively, D is TRBD1 (6 bases). The V gene lost 5 bases and the J gene lost 7 bases, with 14 bases spanning the gap. Germline CDR1 is SGHAT and CDR2 is FQNNGV. The length of the CDR3 is 14 residues. The CDR3: CASSKGGIGEKLFF. The DNA for the CDR3 is TGTGCCAGCAGCAAGGGGGGGATCGGTGAAAAACTGTTTTTT.

V usage is TRBV5-1 and J usage is TRBJ2-7, with TRBD1 as a possible D gene (6 bases). Trimming cost V 5 bases and J 5 bases, with 20 bases left between them. Looked up from germline, CDR1 is SGHRS and CDR2 is YFSETQ. The CDR3 consists of 15 residues. The DNA for the CDR3 is TGCGCCAGCAGTGCAGGGGACCCAGGCGTACACGAGCAGTACTTC. Its protein is CASSAGDPGVHEQYF. Looking up the rest from reference TRBV5-1 and TRBJ2-7 gives the full variable domain: KAGVTQTPRYLIKTRGQQVTLSCSPISGHRSVSWYQQTPGQGLQFLFEYFSETQRNKGNFPGRFSGRQFSNSRSEMNVSTLELGDSALYLCASSAGDPGVHEQYFGPGTRLTVT.

A few counts support this clone. The chain combines TRBV4-1 with TRBJ2-7; 8 nucleotides match TRBD1. Germline lookup yields CDR1 MGHRA and CDR2 YSYEKL. Trimming at V came to 1 base and at J to 3 bases, leaving 11 bases not matched to a gene. The CDR3 runs to 17 residues. This CDR3 is CASSQGPKQGGFYEQYF. Written as DNA, the CDR3 is TGCGCCAGCAGCCAAGGACCGAAACAGGGGGGTTTCTACGAGCAGTACTTC.

The gene calls are TRBV9 and TRBJ2-3, with 7 nucleotides matching TRBD2. The V and J ends lost 4 bases and 2 bases, in that order; junction bases with no gene match: 10. The CDR3 has 16 amino acids. CDR1 is SGDLS, CDR2 YYNGEE, per germline. The CDR3 region is CASSSLDGTITDTQYF. The CDR3 DNA is TGTGCCAGCAGCTCCCTAGACGGGACTATCACAGATACGCAGTATTTT.

The V gene is TRBV6-4, the J gene TRBJ2-3; 12 bases align to TRBD2. The CDR3 covers 17 residues. Per the germline V gene, CDR1 is MRHNA and CDR2 is SNTAGT. V gave up 2 bases and J gave up 0 bases; unmatched junction bases: 3. The CDR3 region has the DNA TGTGCCAGCAGTGACCCTGGACTAGCGGGGAGCACAGATACGCAGTATTTT. Translated: CASSDPGLAGSTDTQYF.

The J gene is TRBJ1-2, the V gene TRBV4-1, with 9 bases aligning to TRBD1. Germline trimming cut 3 bases from V and 4 bases from J; bases unmatched to any gene: 12. The germline CDR1 and CDR2 sequences are MGHRA and YSYEKL. The CDR3 runs to 17 residues. This CDR3 reads CASSQKMGDRAPYGYTF. The CDR3 nucleotides are TGCGCCAGCAGCCAGAAGATGGGGGACAGGGCACCCTATGGCTACACCTTC.

The chain employs TRBV11-3 and TRBJ2-5, with 8 positions matching TRBD1. Germline CDR1 SGHNT, CDR2 YENEEA. V was clipped by 0 bases and J by 2 bases; unmatched bases: 5. This CDR3 contains 16 residues. CDR3 in amino acids: CASSLDNRGDQETQYF. CDR3 nucleotides: TGTGCCAGCAGCTTAGATAACAGGGGGGATCAAGAGACCCAGTACTTC.

The chain links TRBV5-1 to TRBJ1-2; 9 positions agree with TRBD1. Per germline, CDR1 SGHRS and CDR2 YFSETQ. The CDR3 loop spans 17 amino acids. V was clipped by 2 bases and J by 0 bases; unmatched bases: 8. The CDR3 loop reads CASSFGGTGITNYGYTF. CDR3 nucleotides: TGCGCCAGCAGCTTTGGGGGGACAGGGATTACTAACTATGGCTACACCTTC.

This chain links TRBV15 with TRBJ1-4; D is perhaps TRBD1 (5 bases). Trimming pared 0 bases from V and 8 bases from J, leaving 13 bases between. The CDR3 totals 15 residues. Germline V gene lookup returns CDR1 LNHNV and CDR2 YYDKDF (reference sequence). The CDR3 sequence is CATSRDRAGGEKLFF. The CDR3, as DNA: TGTGCCACCAGCAGAGATAGGGCCGGGGGAGAAAAACTGTTTTTT.

This clone was counted a few times. The chain recombines TRBV25-1 with TRBJ1-6; TRBD1 agrees at 7 bases. This CDR3 has 14 residues. Germline CDR1 and CDR2: MGHDK and SYGVNS. Trimming cost V 5 bases and J 5 bases; bases outside gene matches: 3. CDR3 bases: TGTGCCAGCAGTAGGGACAGCGATAATTCACCCCTCCACTTT. It encodes CASSRDSDNSPLHF.

This sequence joins TRBV5-6 and TRBJ1-2; 12 bases line up with TRBD1. CDR3 length: 15 amino acids. Germline V gene sequence: CDR1 SGHDT, CDR2 YYEEEE. Trimming at V came to 3 bases and at J to 8 bases, leaving 8 bases not matched to a gene. CDR3 bases: TGTGCCAGCAGCTCCGGGACAGGGGGCAGTGAAGGCTACACCTTC. Translation: CASSSGTGGSEGYTF.

In its sample, this clone was seen a few times. The rearrangement joins TRBV6-5 to TRBJ1-2; D possibly corresponds to TRBD1 (6 bases). CDR1 is MNHEY and CDR2 is SVGAGI in the germline V gene. The CDR3 consists of 14 residues. V lost 6 bases and J lost 4, with 15 bases in between. The CDR3 is CASRQGYRSYGYTF. The CDR3 DNA follows: TGTGCCAGCAGACAGGGTTATCGAAGCTATGGCTACACCTTC.

V and J are TRBV19 and TRBJ2-1; possibly TRBD1 for D (5 bases). The V end was cut by 2 bases, the J end by 6 bases, with 8 bases between. The germline gives CDR1 LNHDA, CDR2 SQIVND (reference sequence). The CDR3 covers 13 residues. The CDR3 coding sequence is TGTGCCAGTAGTATACAGGGTACCAATGAGCAGTTCTTC. Translating it yields CASSIQGTNEQFF. The full variable domain, with the rest looked up from reference TRBV19 and TRBJ2-1, is DGGITQSPKYLFRKEGQNVTLSCEQNLNHDAMYWYRQDPGQGLRLIYYSQIVNDFQKGDIAEGYSVSREKKESFPLTVTSAQKNPTAFYLCASSIQGTNEQFFGPGTRLTVL.

The rearrangement uses TRBV18 and TRBJ2-1; D gene ambiguous. Deletions cut 3 bases from V and 2 bases from J, with 11 bases between. Germline V lookup: CDR1 KGHSH, CDR2 LQKENI. The CDR3 consists of 15 residues. The CDR3 nucleotides read TGTGCCAGCTCACCGCGTCAGGTCACCTACAATGAGCAGTTCTTC. It encodes CASSPRQVTYNEQFF.

This clone was detected only once. The chain has TRBV7-6 and TRBJ2-1; 9 bases align to TRBD2. Germline CDR1 and CDR2: SGHVS and FNYEAQ. This CDR3 comprises 16 residues. J was trimmed by 6 bases and V by 5 bases; bases with no gene match: 11. Here the CDR3 DNA reads TGTGCCAGCAGCCCAAAAGCGGGGGGCCCTTCCAATGAGCAGTTCTTC. Residues: CASSPKAGGPSNEQFF.

V usage is TRBV4-2 and J usage is TRBJ1-1, with D perhaps TRBD1 (5 bases). Trimming took 3 bases from V and 3 from J, leaving 17 bases between them. Looked up from germline, CDR1 is LGHNA and CDR2 is YNFKEQ. CDR3 length equals 16 residues. The CDR3 sequence: CASSHLRQGPDTEAFF. In nucleotides, the CDR3 is TGTGCCAGCAGCCACCTTCGGCAGGGCCCGGACACTGAAGCTTTCTTT.

J is TRBJ2-1 and V is TRBV29-1; TRBD2 matches 8 bases. This CDR3 comprises 14 residues. Germline V gene sequence: CDR1 SQVTM, CDR2 ANQGSEA. With 4 bases clipped from V and 5 bases from J, the junction kept 7 bases outside the gene matches. The CDR3: CSVVSRGVDNEQFF. As DNA, the CDR3 is TGCAGCGTTGTCTCGCGGGGGGTCGACAATGAGCAGTTCTTC.